This TCR beta chain was sequenced during a study of blood T cell repertoires in COVID-19. Study summary: Samples came from the United States, Italy and Spain, spanning acute and convalescent COVID-19. PBMCs, B-cell-depleted T cells, or T cells were the source of the cDNA or gDNA that made up the material.

Original analysis: Using reference gene primer amplification, nucleated cell counts were estimated. Method: immunoSEQ multiplex PCR; TCRdb's copy keeps in-frame clones and lacks some. The DNA gave D and trimming, while V, J and clone size come from that table. The profile shows approximately 210,000 clones, around nine tenths of them singletons. Germline V gene lookup returns CDR1 SNHLY and CDR2 FYNNEI. V was trimmed by 1 base and J by 1 base, leaving 15 bases between them. This CDR3 has 17 residues. The clonotype comes from a man aged 18-30 years with active or convalescent COVID-19. The chain uses TRBV2 and TRBJ2-3, with D possibly matching TRBD1 (7 bases). The sample consisted of peripheral blood. The CDR3 region is CASSEGAGGTGTDTQYF. CDR3 sequence (DNA): TGTGCCAGCAGTGAAGGGGCAGGGGGGACAGGCACAGATACGCAGTATTTT.